This T cell receptor (beta chain) was identified during a study of low-dose radiotherapy and immunotherapy resistance in tumors. Turning to the study itself: Patients took 300 mg oral aspirin daily for four cycles from cycle 1 day 1.

TRAV- and TRBV-specific primers were used for first-strand cDNA, which covered alpha and beta chains. TCRs were amplified for roughly 20 PCR cycles with a constant-region primer and V-primer adapter. In vitro transcription served to amplify the isolated mRNA. Each CDR3 protein gets one entry after TCRdb re-called the reads with MiXCR. The data show more than 9,500 distinct CDR3 sequences, approximately 42% seen once. The V and J ends lost 2 bases and 6 bases respectively, with 14 bases between them. This CDR3 region has 14 residues. The V gene's germline CDR1 is MNHEY and CDR2 SVGEGT. The V gene is TRBV6-2 or TRBV6-3, the J gene TRBJ2-7, with D uncertain. This receptor was identified in a human donor with advanced metastatic prostate, ovarian, gallbladder or colorectal cancer (not recorded which). This table probably holds off-target reads from a library built for another chain. The CDR3 DNA reads TGTGCCAGCAGTTACAAGGGTAATCGAGTCGAGCAGTACTTC. This encodes CASSYKGNRVEQYF.